A single sample gave rise to the 10 T cell receptor beta chains below, sequenced in a study of blood T cell repertoires in COVID-19. TCRdb's table, derived via immunoSEQ multiplex PCR, lists solely in-frame clones and lacks some. The profile shows about 140,000 clones, around 89% of them singletons. The sample consisted of peripheral blood. Every receptor here comes from a woman in her sixties or seventies with active COVID-19.

The chain recombines TRBV7-9 with TRBJ2-4; the D gene is possibly TRBD1 (5 bases). Trimming removed 1 base from V and 3 bases from J, with 19 bases in between. The CDR3 covers 18 residues. Germline CDR1 is SEHNR and CDR2 is FQNEAQ (reference sequence). The CDR3, as DNA: TGTGCCAGCAGCTTAGAGGGGCTGAAGACCGCCCTCAAAAACATTCAGTACTTC. Residues: CASSLEGLKTALKNIQYF.

This clone was detected once. This chain uses TRBV21-1 with TRBJ1-6. TRBV21-1 is marked as a pseudogene. The CDR3 extends over 16 amino acids. CDR3 amino acids: CARVTKGGDLQSPLHF. The CDR3 DNA sequence: TGTGCCAGAGTTACTAAAGGGGGGGATCTTCAGTCACCCCTCCACTTT.

V is TRBV10-2 and J is TRBJ2-7; 8 bases agree with TRBD2. The V segment lost 4 bases and the J segment 7 bases; nucleotides outside the gene matches: 6. Germline V gene lookup returns CDR1 WSHSY and CDR2 SAAADI. The CDR3 spans 13 residues. The CDR3: CASSVGLASEQYF. The CDR3 DNA is TGCGCCAGCAGTGTTGGACTAGCAAGTGAGCAGTACTTC.

This clone was recorded once. The gene calls are TRBV19 and TRBJ1-6; 8 bases map to TRBD1. Germline V gives CDR1 LNHDA, CDR2 SQIVND (reference sequence). J was trimmed by 12 bases and V by 7 bases; bases with no gene match: 11. The length of the CDR3 is 14 residues. This chain's CDR3 is CASKGSQGAGPLHF. The CDR3 DNA reads TGTGCCAGTAAAGGCTCCCAGGGGGCAGGACCCCTCCACTTT.

In regard to this clone: The same CDR3 arises from other DNA sequences in this sample as well. The chain joins TRBV2 to TRBJ2-1; D is possibly TRBD2 (5 bases). The length of the CDR3 is 15 residues. Germline V gene sequence: CDR1 SNHLY, CDR2 FYNNEI. Trimming took off 5 bases at V and 0 bases at J, with 11 bases between the two ends. This CDR3 is CASSPGLSSYNEQFF. DNA of the CDR3: TGTGCCAGCAGTCCAGGACTGAGCTCCTACAATGAGCAGTTCTTC.

This clone has just a few counts. This chain joins TRBV7-3 and TRBJ1-2; 10 bases match TRBD1. J was trimmed by 8 bases and V by 11 bases; bases with no gene match: 23. Germline CDR1 is SGHTA and CDR2 is FQGTGA. The CDR3 has 17 amino acids. CDR3 sequence reads: CAALTRGTGAPFGGYTF. In DNA form, the CDR3 reads TGTGCCGCCCTAACGCGGGGGACAGGGGCTCCCTTTGGAGGCTACACCTTC.

The V and J genes are TRBV11-1 and TRBJ2-7, with TRBD1 matching 8 bases. This CDR3 spans 14 amino acids. Trimming took 4 bases from V and 4 from J; bases not matched to a gene: 6. CDR1 SGHAT and CDR2 FQDESV come from the germline V gene (reference sequence). CDR3 sequence reads: CASSSRQGRYEQYF. CDR3 in DNA: TGTGCCAGCAGCTCCCGACAGGGGAGGTACGAGCAGTACTTC.

The rearrangement uses TRBV3-1 (or the pseudogene TRBV3-2) and TRBJ2-4; no firm D call. The CDR3 has 13 amino acids. From germline, CDR1 is LGHDT and CDR2 YNNKEL (reference sequence). V lost 8 bases and J lost 0, with 8 bases in between. The CDR3 DNA follows: TGTGCCAGCGCCGAACTAGCCAAAAACATTCAGTACTTC. It yields the protein CASAELAKNIQYF.

The V gene is TRBV9, the J gene TRBJ2-7, with 8 bases identical to TRBD1. The CDR3 has 16 residues. V lost 3 bases and J lost 2; bases outside the gene matches: 10. CDR1 SGDLS and CDR2 YYNGEE come from the germline V gene. The CDR3 DNA reads TGTGCCAGCAGCGGCAGCCACGGGACAGGCACCTACGAGCAGTACTTC. This gives the protein CASSGSHGTGTYEQYF.

This rearrangement joins TRBV30 to TRBJ1-2; the match to TRBD1 covers 10 bases. Looked up from germline, CDR1 is GTSNPN and CDR2 is SVGIG (reference sequence). The J segment lost 4 bases and the V segment lost 3 bases, leaving 8 bases of the junction unmatched. The length of the CDR3 is 15 residues. The CDR3 region has the DNA TGTGCCTGGAGACATAGGACAGGGGGACGCTATGGCTACACCTTC. Translated, it gives CAWRHRTGGRYGYTF.